A single sample gave rise to the 5 T cell receptor beta chains below, sequenced in a study of T-cell reconstitution after alpha-beta-depleted transplantation in children. Unique molecular identifiers were used to barcode this TCRbeta library. TCRdb itself ran the PCR reads through MiXCR, one entry per CDR3 protein. The sample records fewer than 550,000 distinct CDR3 sequences, over 9.5% being singletons. Material: PBMCs, mostly from graft donor cells, obtained 180 days after TCRalphabeta/CD19-depleted stem cell transplant. Receptors originate from a female patient aged 2-9 years who had a stem cell transplant for aplastic anemia, so the T cells may come from the graft donor.

This clonotype was counted many times. The rearrangement links TRBV7-2 to TRBJ1-1, with D perhaps TRBD1 (6 bases). Germline loops: CDR1 SGHTA, CDR2 FQGNSA. There are 15 residues in the CDR3. Deletions cut 1 base from V and 5 bases from J, with 14 bases between. The CDR3 sequence is CASSLEGGRVTEAFF. The CDR3 nucleotides are TGTGCCAGCAGCTTAGAGGGGGGGAGGGTGACTGAAGCTTTCTTT.

V and J are TRBV7-8 and TRBJ2-5; 7 nucleotides agree with TRBD1. The CDR3 is 13 residues long. Losses at the gene ends were 5 bases for V and 5 bases for J; bases not matched to a gene: 5. Germline V lookup: CDR1 SGHVS, CDR2 FQNEAQ. Written as DNA, the CDR3 is TGTGCCAGCAGCGTCGACAGGGTGGAGACCCAGTACTTC. As protein: CASSVDRVETQYF.

There are a few counts of this clonotype. The chain combines TRBV12-3 or TRBV12-4 with TRBJ2-5; 13 positions match TRBD2. The CDR3 has 16 residues. V dropped 6 bases and J dropped 5; count of bases not matched to a gene: 9. CDR3 loop: CASRPRLAGGAETQYF. CDR3 DNA sequence: TGTGCCAGCAGACCTCGACTAGCGGGAGGCGCCGAGACCCAGTACTTC.

The chain carries TRBV5-1 and TRBJ2-1; D possibly corresponds to TRBD1 (6 bases). CDR1 is SGHRS, CDR2 YFSETQ, per germline. With 0 bases removed from V and 2 bases from J, the gap between germline ends came to 18 bases. The CDR3 is 18 residues long. In nucleotides, the CDR3 is TGCGCCAGCAGCTTGGGGTCCCCGGGACAAGAAACCTACAATGAGCAGTTCTTC. Its protein is CASSLGSPGQETYNEQFF. Full variable domain (remainder filled in from reference TRBV5-1 and TRBJ2-1): KAGVTQTPRYLIKTRGQQVTLSCSPISGHRSVSWYQQTPGQGLQFLFEYFSETQRNKGNFPGRFSGRQFSNSRSEMNVSTLELGDSALYLCASSLGSPGQETYNEQFFGPGTRLTVL.

V usage is TRBV28 and J usage is TRBJ2-5, with D unresolved. The CDR3 is 13 residues long. Per the germline V gene, CDR1 is MDHEN and CDR2 is SYDVKM. V gave up 10 bases and J gave up 1 base, with 13 bases separating them. CDR3 protein: CATVGNFQETQYF. The CDR3 DNA sequence: TGTGCCACCGTGGGGAATTTCCAAGAGACCCAGTACTTC.